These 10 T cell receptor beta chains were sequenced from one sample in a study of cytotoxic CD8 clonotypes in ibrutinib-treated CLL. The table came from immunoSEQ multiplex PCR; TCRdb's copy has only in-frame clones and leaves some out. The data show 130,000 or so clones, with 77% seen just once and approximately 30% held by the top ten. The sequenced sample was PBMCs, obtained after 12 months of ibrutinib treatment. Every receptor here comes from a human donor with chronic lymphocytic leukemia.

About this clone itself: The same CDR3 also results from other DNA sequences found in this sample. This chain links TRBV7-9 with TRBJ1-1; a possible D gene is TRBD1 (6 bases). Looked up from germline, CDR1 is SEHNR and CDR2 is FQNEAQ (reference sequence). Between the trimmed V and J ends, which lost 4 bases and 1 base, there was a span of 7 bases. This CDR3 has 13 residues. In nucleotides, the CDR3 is TGTGCCAGCAGCTCACAGGGGAACACTGAAGCTTTCTTT. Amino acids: CASSSQGNTEAFF.

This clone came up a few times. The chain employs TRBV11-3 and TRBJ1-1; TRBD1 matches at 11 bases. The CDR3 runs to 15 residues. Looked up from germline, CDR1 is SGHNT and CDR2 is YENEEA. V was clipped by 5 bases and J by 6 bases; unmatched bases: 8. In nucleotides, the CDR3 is TGTGCCAGCAGCCTTTCCGGACAGGGGGCATCTGAAGCTTTCTTT. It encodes CASSLSGQGASEAFF.

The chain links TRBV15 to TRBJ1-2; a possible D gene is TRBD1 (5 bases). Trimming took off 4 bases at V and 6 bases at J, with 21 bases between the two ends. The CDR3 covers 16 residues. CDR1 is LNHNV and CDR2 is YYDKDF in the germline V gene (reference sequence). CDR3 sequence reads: CATSTPGTPRVHGYTF. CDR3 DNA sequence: TGTGCCACCAGCACTCCCGGGACGCCGCGAGTCCATGGCTACACCTTC.

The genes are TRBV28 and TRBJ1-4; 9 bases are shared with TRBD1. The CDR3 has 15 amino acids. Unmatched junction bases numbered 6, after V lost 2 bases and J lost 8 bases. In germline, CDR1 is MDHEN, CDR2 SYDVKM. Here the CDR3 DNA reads TGTGCCAGCAGTTTAGGCGGGACAGGGAGGGAAAAACTGTTTTTT. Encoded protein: CASSLGGTGREKLFF.

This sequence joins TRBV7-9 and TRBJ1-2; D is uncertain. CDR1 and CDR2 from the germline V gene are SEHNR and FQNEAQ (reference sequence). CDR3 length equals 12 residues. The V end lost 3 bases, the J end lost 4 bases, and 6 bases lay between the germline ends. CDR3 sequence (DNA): TGTGCCAGCAGCTTTGGCGGCTATGGCTACACCTTC. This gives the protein CASSFGGYGYTF.

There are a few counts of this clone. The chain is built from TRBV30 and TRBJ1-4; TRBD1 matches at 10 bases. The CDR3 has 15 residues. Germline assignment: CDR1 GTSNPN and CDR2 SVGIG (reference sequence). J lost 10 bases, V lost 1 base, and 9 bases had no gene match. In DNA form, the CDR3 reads TGTGCCTGGAGTGCAGGGATGACAGGGGGCGGAAAACTGTTTTTT. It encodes CAWSAGMTGGGKLFF.

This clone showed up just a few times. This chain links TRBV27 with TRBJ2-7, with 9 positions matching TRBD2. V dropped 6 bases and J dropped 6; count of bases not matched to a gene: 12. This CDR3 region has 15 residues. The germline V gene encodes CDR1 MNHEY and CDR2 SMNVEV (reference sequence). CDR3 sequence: CASSPLGGTSPEQYF. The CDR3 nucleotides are TGTGCCAGCAGCCCCTTAGGAGGGACTAGCCCCGAGCAGTACTTC.

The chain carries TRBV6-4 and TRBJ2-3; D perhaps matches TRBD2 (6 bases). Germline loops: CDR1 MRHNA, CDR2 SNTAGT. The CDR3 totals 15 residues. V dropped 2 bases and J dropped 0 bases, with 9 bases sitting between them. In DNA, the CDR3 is TGTGCCAGCAGTGACAGGGCGGGAAGCACAGATACGCAGTATTTT. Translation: CASSDRAGSTDTQYF.

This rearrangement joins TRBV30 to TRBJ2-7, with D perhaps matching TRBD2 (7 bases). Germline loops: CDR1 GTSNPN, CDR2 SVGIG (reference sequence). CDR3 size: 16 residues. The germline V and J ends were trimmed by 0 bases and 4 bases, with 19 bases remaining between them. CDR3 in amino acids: CAWSVLGGASGYEQYF. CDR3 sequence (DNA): TGTGCCTGGAGTGTATTGGGGGGGGCCTCGGGATACGAGCAGTACTTC.

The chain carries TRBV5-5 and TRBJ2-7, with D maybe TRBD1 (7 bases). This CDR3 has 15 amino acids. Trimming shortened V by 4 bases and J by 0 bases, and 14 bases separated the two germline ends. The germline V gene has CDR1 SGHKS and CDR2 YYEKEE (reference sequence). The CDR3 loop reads CASSGGGTVSYEQYF. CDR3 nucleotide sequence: TGTGCCAGCAGCGGTGGGGGGACAGTCTCCTACGAGCAGTACTTC.